The rows below give T cell receptor beta chains drawn from one sample of a study of radiotherapy plus CTLA-4 blockade in lung cancer. Here immunoSEQ multiplex PCR was the method, and the copy in TCRdb shows in-frame clones only, minus some. Of fewer than 55,000 clones in the sample, around 77% were seen once. This specimen was peripheral blood, taken from a patient treated with radiotherapy plus ipilimumab. Receptors were obtained from a human donor with non-small cell lung cancer whose response to radiotherapy plus ipilimumab could not be evaluated. CDR3s include the opening cysteine and the closing phenylalanine or tryptophan. D genes are given only for firm matches.

TRBV5-6,TRBD1,14,CASSLRQGETEAFF
TRBV2,TRBD2,16,CASRGGLAGASYEQYF
TRBV7-9,-,13,CASSPNISYEQYF
TRBV7-7,TRBD1,14,CASSLTGGKETQYF
TRBV5-1,TRBD1,17,CASSLYDRGVGTGELFF
TRBV19,-,15,CASSRFNRAGGELFF
TRBV6-5,TRBD2,13,CASSGTRKDTQYF
TRBV5-1,TRBD2,15,CASRRVAGSYNEQFF
TRBV7-8,TRBD2,16,CASSLIRLAGADTQYF
TRBV6-1,TRBD1,16,CASSDRDRDGNQPQHF
TRBV7-2,TRBD1,14,CASSFTYRGGGYTF
TRBV19,-,15,CASALGHLSNQPQHF
TRBV19,-,12,CASRDRNTEAFF
TRBV19,-,17,CASSTMLAGYSNQPQHF
TRBV18,-,14,CASSPPEGVNIQYF
TRBV28,TRBD1,15,CASSTGTGFNEKLFF
TRBV19,TRBD2,13,CASRLGLVGEQYF